This passage covers 28 T cell receptor beta chains from one sample sequenced in a study of beta chain features in type 1 diabetes. Regarding the study as a whole: Within each of all four CD4+ subsets, Type 1 diabetes patients had TCRB CDR3s that were moderately but significantly shorter.

Isolated RNA was reverse transcribed in full, so expressed TCRB transcripts were sequenced. TCRdb's table, derived via immunoSEQ multiplex PCR, lists solely in-frame clones and lacks some. The sample shows around 14,000 clones, 65% of them seen only once. These receptors' antigens are unknown. Sample: stem cell memory CD4+ T cells from blood. The receptors come from a woman aged 18-30 years with type 1 diabetes.

The chain links TRBV7-2 to TRBJ2-1; 8 bases are a match to TRBD1. Trimming took 1 base from V and 5 from J; bases not matched to a gene: 7. The CDR3 covers 16 residues. CDR1 is SGHTA, CDR2 FQGNSA, per germline. The CDR3 bases are TGTGCCAGCAGCTTAGAAGCGACAGGGGCCCACAATGAGCAGTTCTTC. Translating it yields CASSLEATGAHNEQFF.

The chain recombines TRBV5-8 with TRBJ1-2, with D possibly TRBD1 on 5 matching bases. Germline V lookup: CDR1 SGHTS, CDR2 YDEGEE. Trimming shortened V by 4 bases and J by 4 bases, and 11 bases separated the two germline ends. This CDR3 spans 13 amino acids. The CDR3 region is CASSPGGGYGYTF. DNA of the CDR3: TGTGCCAGCAGCCCCGGCGGGGGCTATGGCTACACCTTC.

In its sample, this clone was seen once. The chain combines TRBV5-4 with TRBJ2-7, with TRBD2 matching over 10 bases. The CDR3 has 15 residues. V lost 5 bases to trimming and J lost 6 bases; unmatched junction nucleotides: 11. Germline-derived CDR1 and CDR2 are SGHNT and YYREEE (reference sequence). The CDR3 region has the DNA TGTGCCAGCAGTTTAGCGGGAGGAGTCCCCCTCGAGCAGTACTTC. It yields the protein CASSLAGGVPLEQYF.

V is TRBV4-1 and J is TRBJ1-1; D is undetermined. In germline, CDR1 is MGHRA, CDR2 YSYEKL. Trimming cost V 1 base and J 3 bases, with 9 bases left between them. CDR3 length: 14 amino acids. The CDR3 reads CASSQAWRDTEAFF. The CDR3 coding sequence is TGCGCCAGCAGCCAAGCATGGCGGGACACTGAAGCTTTCTTT.

The CDR3 DNA reads as TGTGCCAGCAGCCGTCTGACAGGTCCCTCCTACAATGAGCAGTTCTTC. It encodes CASSRLTGPSYNEQFF. The V and J genes are TRBV7-9 and TRBJ2-1, with D perhaps TRBD1 (6 bases). Germline V gene sequence: CDR1 SEHNR, CDR2 FQNEAQ (reference sequence). The CDR3 totals 16 residues. The V end lost 5 bases, the J end lost 0 bases, and 14 bases lay between the germline ends.

The rearrangement links TRBV11-2 to TRBJ2-1; 7 bases are a match to TRBD2. From germline, CDR1 is SGHAT and CDR2 FQNNGV. There are 14 residues in the CDR3. The trim removed 7 bases at V and 6 bases at J, leaving 9 bases unmatched. The CDR3 spells CASKGLADRNEQFF. For the CDR3, the DNA is TGTGCCAGCAAGGGGCTAGCGGACCGCAATGAGCAGTTCTTC.

J is TRBJ2-2 and V is TRBV4-3; D gene unclear. The CDR3 runs to 14 residues. Between the trimmed V and J ends, which lost 3 bases and 4 bases, there was a span of 9 bases. Germline V gives CDR1 LGHNA, CDR2 YSLEER. CDR3 DNA sequence: TGCGCCAGCAGCCATGATCACAGCACCGGGGAGCTGTTTTTT. This codes for CASSHDHSTGELFF.

CDR3 region: CASKIQGNTGELFF. The CDR3 region has the DNA TGTGCCAGCAAGATTCAGGGTAACACCGGGGAGCTGTTTTTT. This chain uses TRBV2 with TRBJ2-2; D perhaps matches TRBD1 (5 bases). This CDR3 comprises 14 residues. V was cut by 7 bases and J by 2 bases, with 11 bases left in between. The germline V gene encodes CDR1 SNHLY and CDR2 FYNNEI.

The rearrangement uses TRBV7-3 and TRBJ1-2; 7 positions agree with TRBD1. V shed 5 bases, J shed 2 bases, and the junction held 5 bases outside the gene matches. CDR1 and CDR2 (germline): SGHTA, FQGTGA. This CDR3 region has 14 residues. CDR3 in DNA: TGTGCCAGCAGCCCTACGGGACAGAACTATGGCTACACCTTC. Encoded protein: CASSPTGQNYGYTF.

V gene TRBV7-2 combines with J gene TRBJ2-1, with 9 positions matching TRBD1. V shed 1 base and J 5 bases; nucleotides not matched to a gene: 3. Germline V gene sequence: CDR1 SGHTA, CDR2 FQGNSA. CDR3 length equals 15 residues. The CDR3 DNA reads as TGTGCCAGCAGCTTAGTGGGACAGGGCGACAATGAGCAGTTCTTC. Translation gives CASSLVGQGDNEQFF.

The chain combines TRBV7-8 with TRBJ1-1; D is perhaps TRBD1 (5 bases). Trimming removed 2 bases at V and 1 base at J, with 14 bases between. CDR1 and CDR2 (germline): SGHVS, FQNEAQ. The CDR3 runs 16 residues. The CDR3 protein is CASSLFAGTANTEAFF. The CDR3 DNA is TGTGCCAGCAGCTTATTTGCGGGGACGGCGAACACTGAAGCTTTCTTT.

This clone has a handful of counts. The J gene is TRBJ2-1, the V gene TRBV11-2, with 8 bases aligning to TRBD2. CDR3 length: 19 residues. Trimming at V came to 5 bases and at J to 0 bases, leaving 15 bases not matched to a gene. Germline CDR1 SGHAT, CDR2 FQNNGV. The CDR3 region has the DNA TGTGCCAGCAGCCCTATGGGCCTAGCGGGTCGAGGCTCCTACAATGAGCAGTTCTTC. Amino acid sequence: CASSPMGLAGRGSYNEQFF.

V and J are TRBV28 and TRBJ2-5; 16 nucleotides match TRBD2. Germline V gene data show CDR1 as MDHEN and CDR2 as SYDVKM. Trimming cost V 4 bases and J 5 bases; bases outside gene matches: 7. This CDR3 has 17 amino acids. The CDR3, as DNA: TGTGCCAGCAGTTCCGGGACTAGCGGGAGGGCCGGGGAGACCCAGTACTTC. Protein product: CASSSGTSGRAGETQYF. Variable domain in full (rest from reference TRBV28 and TRBJ2-5): DVKVTQSSRYLVKRTGEKVFLECVQDMDHENMFWYRQDPGLGLRLIYFSYDVKMKEKGDIPEGYSVSREKKERFSLILESASTNQTSMYLCASSSGTSGRAGETQYFGPGTRLLVL.

The CDR3 DNA reads as TGTGCCAGTAGTTTCCAGTTCCCAGGGGATACGCAGTATTTT. This codes for CASSFQFPGDTQYF. V and J are TRBV19 and TRBJ2-3, with D possibly TRBD1 on 5 matching bases. This CDR3 region has 14 residues. Trimming shortened V by 5 bases and J by 6 bases, and 15 bases separated the two germline ends. Per the germline V gene, CDR1 is LNHDA and CDR2 is SQIVND (reference sequence). Drawing the rest from reference TRBV19 and TRBJ2-3, the complete variable domain is DGGITQSPKYLFRKEGQNVTLSCEQNLNHDAMYWYRQDPGQGLRLIYYSQIVNDFQKGDIAEGYSVSREKKESFPLTVTSAQKNPTAFYLCASSFQFPGDTQYFGPGTRLTVL.

This chain uses TRBV11-3 with TRBJ2-3; a weak D match, TRBD2 (5 bases). The CDR3 contains 13 residues. Trimming took 1 base from V and 6 from J, leaving 8 bases between them. Per the germline V gene, CDR1 is SGHNT and CDR2 is YENEEA. The CDR3 DNA sequence: TGTGCCAGCAGCTTAGGGGTAGCGGATACGCAGTATTTT. Translated: CASSLGVADTQYF.

The rearrangement joins TRBV15 to TRBJ1-1; 7 bases agree with TRBD1. This CDR3 is 14 amino acids long. The germline gives CDR1 LNHNV, CDR2 YYDKDF (reference sequence). The V gene end was trimmed by 5 bases and the J gene end by 4 bases; junction bases not matched to a gene: 7. The CDR3 nucleotides read TGTGCCACCAGCCCCAACAGGGGCTCCACTGAAGCTTTCTTT. It codes for CATSPNRGSTEAFF.

The rearrangement uses TRBV28 and TRBJ2-7; TRBD2 matches 13 bases. CDR3 length: 14 residues. CDR1 and CDR2 from the germline V gene are MDHEN and SYDVKM. V gave up 5 bases and J gave up 4 bases; unmatched junction bases: 2. Here the CDR3 DNA reads TGTGCCAGCAGTACTAGCGGGAGGGCATACGAGCAGTACTTC. Translation gives CASSTSGRAYEQYF.

This clone has a handful of counts. The chain joins TRBV29-1 to TRBJ1-2; perhaps TRBD1 as D (6 bases). This CDR3 has 15 amino acids. Germline CDR1 is SQVTM and CDR2 is ANQGSEA. V gave up 3 bases and J gave up 4 bases, with 18 bases separating them. The CDR3 nucleotides are TGCAGCGTTGACGGACAGCCGGACCTCTTCTATGGCTACACCTTC. It is translated as CSVDGQPDLFYGYTF.

The V gene is TRBV11-2, the J gene TRBJ2-6; 10 nucleotides align to TRBD1. CDR1 and CDR2 from the germline V gene are SGHAT and FQNNGV. Germline trimming cut 4 bases from V and 1 base from J; bases unmatched to any gene: 4. The CDR3 length is 17 residues. This CDR3 is CASSYRTGGSGANVLTF. The CDR3 DNA sequence: TGTGCCAGCAGCTATCGGACAGGGGGTTCTGGGGCCAACGTCCTGACTTTC.

The chain is built from TRBV7-2 and TRBJ1-2, with D possibly being TRBD1 (5 bases). This CDR3 spans 14 amino acids. V lost 2 bases, J lost 9 bases, and 16 bases lay in between. Germline CDR1 reads SGHTA; CDR2 reads FQGNSA. Here the CDR3 DNA reads TGTGCCAGCAGCTTAACAAAAACAGGACCTCGCTACACCTTC. As protein: CASSLTKTGPRYTF.

V is TRBV20-1 and J is TRBJ2-1; D call uncertain. The CDR3 has 11 amino acids. V was pared by 6 bases and J by 9 bases, with 12 bases between. Germline V CDR1 and CDR2: DFQATT, SNEGSKA (reference sequence). CDR3 residues: CSAYAPSEQFF. CDR3 coding DNA: TGCAGTGCGTACGCCCCCAGTGAGCAGTTCTTC.

The gene calls are TRBV2 and TRBJ2-7, with a tentative D call TRBD2 (6 bases). The CDR3 has 16 residues. Germline values: CDR1 SNHLY, CDR2 FYNNEI. The V gene lost 6 bases and the J gene lost 0 bases, with 18 bases spanning the gap. The CDR3 spells CASRARGAGPSYEQYF. Written as DNA, the CDR3 is TGTGCCAGCAGGGCACGGGGAGCGGGCCCCTCCTACGAGCAGTACTTC.

V usage is TRBV7-2 and J usage is TRBJ2-3; D call uncertain. This CDR3 is 14 amino acids long. CDR1 SGHTA and CDR2 FQGNSA come from the germline V gene. With 3 bases removed from V and 2 bases from J, the gap between germline ends came to 9 bases. CDR3 DNA sequence: TGTGCCAGCAGCTTTATAACATACACAGATACGCAGTATTTT. It yields the protein CASSFITYTDTQYF.

This clone appeared a few times. The rearrangement uses TRBV2 and TRBJ2-2; tentative D call: TRBD2 (6 bases). The germline V gene has CDR1 SNHLY and CDR2 FYNNEI. V lost 6 bases, J lost 3 bases, and 8 bases lay in between. The CDR3 is 13 residues long. CDR3 bases: TGTGCCAGCAGGACTAGGGACACCGGGGAGCTGTTTTTT. Translation gives CASRTRDTGELFF.

A few counts support this clone. The gene calls are TRBV5-1 and TRBJ2-1; a weak D match, TRBD2 (5 bases). V shed 4 bases and J shed 8 bases, with 16 bases lying between them. The CDR3 contains 14 residues. From germline, CDR1 is SGHRS and CDR2 YFSETQ. CDR3 sequence (DNA): TGCGCCAGCAGCCCTGGCCTAGCTCGCCATGAGCAGTTCTTC. Protein: CASSPGLARHEQFF. Combining the CDR3 with reference TRBV5-1 and TRBJ2-1 gives the whole variable domain KAGVTQTPRYLIKTRGQQVTLSCSPISGHRSVSWYQQTPGQGLQFLFEYFSETQRNKGNFPGRFSGRQFSNSRSEMNVSTLELGDSALYLCASSPGLARHEQFFGPGTRLTVL.

The chain has TRBV6-5 and TRBJ2-7, with D possibly being TRBD2 (6 bases). Per germline, CDR1 MNHEY and CDR2 SVGAGI. V was trimmed by 2 bases and J by 2 bases, leaving 10 bases between them. The CDR3 contains 14 residues. DNA of the CDR3: TGTGCCAGCAGTTACGGGCGGGGCACCTACGAGCAGTACTTC. Its protein is CASSYGRGTYEQYF.

A few counts support this clone. The CDR3: CASRDTLSYEQYF. Here the CDR3 DNA reads TGTGCCAGCAGGGACACCCTCTCCTACGAGCAGTACTTC. The J gene is TRBJ2-7, the V gene TRBV6-1, with D maybe TRBD1 (5 bases). This CDR3 is 13 amino acids long. Germline CDR1 and CDR2: MNHNS and SASEGT. V was shortened by 6 bases and J by 0 bases, with 9 bases between the two germline ends.

The genes are TRBV15 and TRBJ2-3; 7 bases map to TRBD1. Trimming removed 9 bases from V and 2 bases from J; junction bases left unmatched: 5. This CDR3 is 13 amino acids long. In germline, CDR1 is LNHNV, CDR2 YYDKDF (reference sequence). The CDR3 region has the DNA TGTGCCACTTCGGGACAGCTCACAGATACGCAGTATTTT. Amino acid sequence: CATSGQLTDTQYF.